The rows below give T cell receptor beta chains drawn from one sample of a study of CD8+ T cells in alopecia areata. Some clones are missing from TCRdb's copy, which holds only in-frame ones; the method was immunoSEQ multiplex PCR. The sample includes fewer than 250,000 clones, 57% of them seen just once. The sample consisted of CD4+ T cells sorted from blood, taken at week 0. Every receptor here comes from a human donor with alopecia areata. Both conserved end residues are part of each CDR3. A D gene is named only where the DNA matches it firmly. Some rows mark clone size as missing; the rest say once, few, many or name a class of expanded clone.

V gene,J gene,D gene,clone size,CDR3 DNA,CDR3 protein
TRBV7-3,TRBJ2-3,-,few,TGTGCCAGCAGTTCCTCGGGGGCGAGGCAGGGTACGCAGTATTTT,CASSSSGARQGTQYF
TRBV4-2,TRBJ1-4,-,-,TGTGCCAGCAGCCAATCGAATGAAAAACTGTTTTTT,CASSQSNEKLFF
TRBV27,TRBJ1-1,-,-,TGTGCCAGCAGTTTATCTCGGACAGTAATGAACACTGAAGCTTTCTTT,CASSLSRTVMNTEAFF
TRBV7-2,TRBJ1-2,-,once,TGTGCCAGCAGCTTAGAAGAAGCTAACTATGGCTACACCTTC,CASSLEEANYGYTF
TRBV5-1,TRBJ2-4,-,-,TGCGCCAGCAGCACCGGGACTTTGGGGCAAAACATTCAGTACTTC,CASSTGTLGQNIQYF
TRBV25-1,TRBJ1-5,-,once,TGTGCCAGCAGCGCCGGGGGGCGAGGTCAGCCCCAGCATTTT,CASSAGGRGQPQHF
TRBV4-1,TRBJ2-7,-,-,TGCGCCAGCAGCCCCTACGGGGACAAACGATCCTACGAGCAGTACTTC,CASSPYGDKRSYEQYF
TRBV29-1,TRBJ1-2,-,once,TGCAGCGTTACGAATTCGTATGGCTACACCTTC,CSVTNSYGYTF
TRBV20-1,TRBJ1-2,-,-,TGCAGTGCTAGAGATCGCTATGGCTACACCTTC,CSARDRYGYTF
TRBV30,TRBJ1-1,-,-,TGTGCCTGCCCCGGGGGGAGGGGCCCAATGAACACTGAAGCTTTCTTT,CACPGGRGPMNTEAFF
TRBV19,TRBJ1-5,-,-,TGTGCCAGTAGCTACAGGGATCAGCCCCAGCATTTT,CASSYRDQPQHF
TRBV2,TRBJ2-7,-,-,TGTGCCAGCACTGCCCGTACCTACGAGCAGTACTTC,CASTARTYEQYF
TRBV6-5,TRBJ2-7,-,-,TGTGCCAGCAGTGAAAGGAGACACTCCTACGAGCAGTACTTC,CASSERRHSYEQYF
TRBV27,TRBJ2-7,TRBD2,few,TGTGCCAGCAGCCACTCCGGGACTAGCTTCAGCGAGCAGTACTTC,CASSHSGTSFSEQYF
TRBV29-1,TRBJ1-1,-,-,TGCAGCGTTGGTAGGATGGGCACTGAAGCTTTCTTT,CSVGRMGTEAFF
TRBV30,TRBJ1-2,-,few,TGTGCCTGGAGAGTCGTGACCGGGCACAAAGGGGGCTACACCTTC,CAWRVVTGHKGGYTF
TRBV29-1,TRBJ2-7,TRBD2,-,TGCAGCGCGTTAGCGGGAGCGAGCGAGCAGTACTTC,CSALAGASEQYF
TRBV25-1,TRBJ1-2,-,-,TGTGCCAGCAGTGCCCCTGAATGGAACTCTAACTATGGCTACACCTTC,CASSAPEWNSNYGYTF
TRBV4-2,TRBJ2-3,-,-,TGTGCCAGCAGCCCCAACGGGGGCAGCAAATCTAGCACAGATACGCAGTATTTT,CASSPNGGSKSSTDTQYF
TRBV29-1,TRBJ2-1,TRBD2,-,TGCAGCGTTCGACTAGCGGGGGCCTACAATGAGCAGTTCTTC,CSVRLAGAYNEQFF
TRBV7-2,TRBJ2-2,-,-,TGTGCCAGCAGCTTAGGTGTCGGGGAGCTGTTTTTT,CASSLGVGELFF
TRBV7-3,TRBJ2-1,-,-,TGTGCCAGCAGCTATACTAGGCACAATGAGCAGTTCTTC,CASSYTRHNEQFF
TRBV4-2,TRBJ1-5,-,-,TGTGCCAGCAGCCAAGATAAGTTTCGGCCCCCTAGCAATCAGCCCCAGCATTTT,CASSQDKFRPPSNQPQHF
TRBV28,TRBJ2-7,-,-,TGTGCCAGCAGATTGAGATCCACCTACGAGCAGTACTTC,CASRLRSTYEQYF
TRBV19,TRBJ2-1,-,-,TGTGCCAGTAGTACCTACCCCTACAATGAGCAGTTCTTC,CASSTYPYNEQFF